Only a few counts were recorded for the clone carrying this T cell receptor beta chain. CDR3 length equals 13 residues. Trimming shortened V by 3 bases and J by 0 bases, and 6 bases separated the two germline ends. The germline V gene has CDR1 KGHSH and CDR2 LQKENI. These data originate in a study of somatic mutations in cytotoxic T cells in rheumatoid arthritis. Study context: Patients gave 30 ml EDTA peripheral blood immediately after diagnosis, prior to starting treatment.

Data came from immunoSEQ multiplex PCR; TCRdb stores just in-frame clones and leaves some out. The sample lists approximately 15,000 clones, 70% to 75% seen once, with about 14% in the top ten. Sequenced sample: CD8+ T cells sorted from blood. The chain uses TRBV18 and TRBJ2-7; D perhaps matches TRBD1 (5 bases). This sequence originates from an adult with rheumatoid arthritis. The CDR3 region is CASSPDSSYEQYF. The CDR3 region has the DNA TGTGCCAGCTCACCTGACAGCTCCTACGAGCAGTACTTC.